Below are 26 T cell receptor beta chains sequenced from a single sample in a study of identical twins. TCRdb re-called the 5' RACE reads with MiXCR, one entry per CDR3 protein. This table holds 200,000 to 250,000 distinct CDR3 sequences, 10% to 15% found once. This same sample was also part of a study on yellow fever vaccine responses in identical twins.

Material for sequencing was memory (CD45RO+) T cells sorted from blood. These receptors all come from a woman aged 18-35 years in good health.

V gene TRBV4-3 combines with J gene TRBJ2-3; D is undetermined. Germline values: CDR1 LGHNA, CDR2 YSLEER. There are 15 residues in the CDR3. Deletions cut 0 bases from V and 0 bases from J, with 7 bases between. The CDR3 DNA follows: TGCGCCAGCAGCCAAGATGCAGCTAGCACAGATACGCAGTATTTT. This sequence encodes CASSQDAASTDTQYF.

The CDR3 reads CASRTTRGVAEQYF. The DNA of the CDR3 is TGCGCCAGCCGAACTACCAGGGGGGTAGCGGAGCAGTACTTC. The chain recombines TRBV5-1 with TRBJ2-7; D perhaps matches TRBD1 (7 bases). Per germline, CDR1 SGHRS and CDR2 YFSETQ. Trimming took off 7 bases at V and 7 bases at J, with 21 bases between the two ends. The CDR3 consists of 14 residues.

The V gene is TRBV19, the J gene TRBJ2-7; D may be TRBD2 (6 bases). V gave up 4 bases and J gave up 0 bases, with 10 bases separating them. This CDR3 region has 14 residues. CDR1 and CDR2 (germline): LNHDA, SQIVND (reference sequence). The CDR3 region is CASSKEGFSYEQYF. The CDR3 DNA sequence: TGTGCCAGTAGTAAGGAGGGGTTCTCCTACGAGCAGTACTTC.

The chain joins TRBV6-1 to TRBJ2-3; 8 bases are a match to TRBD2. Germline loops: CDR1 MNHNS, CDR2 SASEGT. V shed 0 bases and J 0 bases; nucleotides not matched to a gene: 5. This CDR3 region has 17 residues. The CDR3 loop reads CASSEAAGGFSTDTQYF. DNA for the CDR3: TGTGCCAGCAGTGAAGCCGCGGGGGGATTTAGCACAGATACGCAGTATTTT.

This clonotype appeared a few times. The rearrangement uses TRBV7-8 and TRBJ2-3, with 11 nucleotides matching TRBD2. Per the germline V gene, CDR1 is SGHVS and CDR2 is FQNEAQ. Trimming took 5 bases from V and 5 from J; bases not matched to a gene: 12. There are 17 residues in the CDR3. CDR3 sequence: CASSPGRASGRKDTQYF. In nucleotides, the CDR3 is TGTGCCAGCAGCCCCGGGCGGGCTAGCGGGAGGAAAGATACGCAGTATTTT. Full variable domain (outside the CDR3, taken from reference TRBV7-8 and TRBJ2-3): GAGVSQSPRYKVAKRGQDVALRCDPISGHVSLFWYQQALGQGPEFLTYFQNEAQLDKSGLPSDRFFAERPEGSVSTLKIQRTQQEDSAVYLCASSPGRASGRKDTQYFGPGTRLTVL.

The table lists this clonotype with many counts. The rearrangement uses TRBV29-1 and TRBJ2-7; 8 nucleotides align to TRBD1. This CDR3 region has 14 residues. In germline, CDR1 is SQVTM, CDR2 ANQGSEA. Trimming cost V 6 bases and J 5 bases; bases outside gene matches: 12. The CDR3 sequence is CSVERQGAVHEQYF. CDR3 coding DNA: TGCAGCGTCGAACGGCAGGGGGCTGTCCACGAGCAGTACTTC.

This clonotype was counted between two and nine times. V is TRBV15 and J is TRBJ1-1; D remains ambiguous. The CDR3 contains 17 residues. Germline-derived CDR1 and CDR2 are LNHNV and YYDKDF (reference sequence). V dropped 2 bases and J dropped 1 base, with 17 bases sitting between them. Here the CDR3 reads CATSRQDLTGRNTEAFF. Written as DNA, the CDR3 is TGTGCCACCAGCAGACAGGACCTCACCGGGAGGAACACTGAAGCTTTCTTT.

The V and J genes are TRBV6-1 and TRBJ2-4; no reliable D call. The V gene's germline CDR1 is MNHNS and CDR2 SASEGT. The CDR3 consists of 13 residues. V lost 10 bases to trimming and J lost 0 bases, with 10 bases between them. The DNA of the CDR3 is TGTGCCACCTTTTTCTTAGCCAAAAACATTCAGTACTTC. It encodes CATFFLAKNIQYF.

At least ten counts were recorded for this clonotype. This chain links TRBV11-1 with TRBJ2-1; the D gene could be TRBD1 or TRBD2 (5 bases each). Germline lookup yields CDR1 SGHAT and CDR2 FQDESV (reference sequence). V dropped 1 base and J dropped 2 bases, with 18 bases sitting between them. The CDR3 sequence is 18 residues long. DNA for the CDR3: TGTGCCAGCAGCTTAGAGTTGAGGGGTGGAATCCCCTACAATGAGCAGTTCTTC. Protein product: CASSLELRGGIPYNEQFF.

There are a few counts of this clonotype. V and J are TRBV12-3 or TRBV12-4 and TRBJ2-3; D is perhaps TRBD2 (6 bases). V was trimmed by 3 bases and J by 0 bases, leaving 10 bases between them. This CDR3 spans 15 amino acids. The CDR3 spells CASSFLATSTDTQYF. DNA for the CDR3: TGTGCCAGCAGTTTCCTAGCGACTAGCACAGATACGCAGTATTTT.

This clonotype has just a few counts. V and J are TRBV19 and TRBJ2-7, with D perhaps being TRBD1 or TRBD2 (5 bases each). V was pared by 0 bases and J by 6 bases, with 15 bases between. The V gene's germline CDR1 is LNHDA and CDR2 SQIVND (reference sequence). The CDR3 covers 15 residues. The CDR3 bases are TGTGCCAGTAGTATAGACGGGACGGTCAGAGGCGAGCAGTACTTC. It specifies CASSIDGTVRGEQYF.

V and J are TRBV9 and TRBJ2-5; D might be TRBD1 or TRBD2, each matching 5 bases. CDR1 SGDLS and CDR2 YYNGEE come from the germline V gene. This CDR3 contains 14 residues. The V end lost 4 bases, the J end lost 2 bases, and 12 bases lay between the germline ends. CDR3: CASSPSGTQETQYF. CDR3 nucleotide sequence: TGTGCCAGCAGCCCTTCGGGGACGCAAGAGACCCAGTACTTC.

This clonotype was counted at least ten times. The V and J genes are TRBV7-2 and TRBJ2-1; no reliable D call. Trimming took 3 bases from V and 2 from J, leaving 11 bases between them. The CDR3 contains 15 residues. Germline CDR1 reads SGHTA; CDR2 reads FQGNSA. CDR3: CASSFDGSPYNEQFF. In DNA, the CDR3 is TGTGCCAGCAGCTTTGATGGGTCACCCTACAATGAGCAGTTCTTC.

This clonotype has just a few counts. CDR3 sequence reads: CASSLAGASNQPQHF. The CDR3 nucleotides read TGCGCCAGCAGCTTGGCGGGGGCTAGCAATCAGCCCCAGCATTTT. The V call is TRBV5-1, the J call TRBJ1-5, with D possibly TRBD1 on 6 matching bases. The V and J ends lost 0 bases and 0 bases respectively, with 7 bases between them. The length of the CDR3 is 15 residues. The V gene's germline CDR1 is SGHRS and CDR2 YFSETQ. Full variable domain (outside the CDR3, taken from reference TRBV5-1 and TRBJ1-5): KAGVTQTPRYLIKTRGQQVTLSCSPISGHRSVSWYQQTPGQGLQFLFEYFSETQRNKGNFPGRFSGRQFSNSRSEMNVSTLELGDSALYLCASSLAGASNQPQHFGDGTRLSIL.

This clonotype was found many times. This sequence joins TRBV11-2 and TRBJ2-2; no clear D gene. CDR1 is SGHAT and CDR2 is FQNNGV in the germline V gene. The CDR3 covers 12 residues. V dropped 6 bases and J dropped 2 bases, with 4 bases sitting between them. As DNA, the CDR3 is TGTGCCAGCAGGCCTAACACCGGGGAGCTGTTTTTT. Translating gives CASRPNTGELFF. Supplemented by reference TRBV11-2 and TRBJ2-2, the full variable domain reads EAGVAQSPRYKIIEKRQSVAFWCNPISGHATLYWYQQILGQGPKLLIQFQNNGVVDDSQLPKDRFSAERLKGVDSTLKIQPAKLEDSAVYLCASRPNTGELFFGEGSRLTVL.

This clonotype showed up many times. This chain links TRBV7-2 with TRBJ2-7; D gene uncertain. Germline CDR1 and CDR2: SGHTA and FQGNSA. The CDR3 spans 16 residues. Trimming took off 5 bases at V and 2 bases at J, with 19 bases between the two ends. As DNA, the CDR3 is TGTGCCAGCAGCCCCGGAATCGGTCAGAAAACCTACGAGCAGTACTTC. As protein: CASSPGIGQKTYEQYF.

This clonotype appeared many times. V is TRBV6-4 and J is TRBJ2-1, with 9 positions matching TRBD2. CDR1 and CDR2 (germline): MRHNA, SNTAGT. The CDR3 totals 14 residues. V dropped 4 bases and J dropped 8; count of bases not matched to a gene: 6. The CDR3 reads CASSVGSGGDEQFF. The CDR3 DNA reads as TGTGCCAGCAGTGTTGGTAGCGGGGGCGATGAGCAGTTCTTC.

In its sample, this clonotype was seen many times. CDR3 residues: CASSYVGEYRDEQYF. DNA for the CDR3: TGTGCCAGCAGTTATGTAGGGGAATATAGAGACGAGCAGTACTTC. The rearrangement uses TRBV12-3 or TRBV12-4 and TRBJ2-7, with a tentative D call TRBD1 (5 bases). V gave up 4 bases and J gave up 5 bases, with 18 bases separating them. CDR3 size: 15 residues.

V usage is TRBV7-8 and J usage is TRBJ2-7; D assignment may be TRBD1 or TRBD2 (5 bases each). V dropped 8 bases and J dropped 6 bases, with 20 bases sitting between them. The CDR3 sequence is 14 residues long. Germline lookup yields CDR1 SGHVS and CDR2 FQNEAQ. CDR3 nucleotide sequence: TGTGCCAGCCTTTCCGGGACCAGCATTTTCGAGCAGTACTTC. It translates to CASLSGTSIFEQYF.

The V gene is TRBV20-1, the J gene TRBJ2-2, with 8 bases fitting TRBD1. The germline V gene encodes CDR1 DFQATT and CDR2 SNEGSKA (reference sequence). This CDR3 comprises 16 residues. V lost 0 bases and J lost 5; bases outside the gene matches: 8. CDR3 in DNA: TGCAGTGCTAGAGATAGTACACAGGGGGATACCGGGGAGCTGTTTTTT. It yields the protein CSARDSTQGDTGELFF.

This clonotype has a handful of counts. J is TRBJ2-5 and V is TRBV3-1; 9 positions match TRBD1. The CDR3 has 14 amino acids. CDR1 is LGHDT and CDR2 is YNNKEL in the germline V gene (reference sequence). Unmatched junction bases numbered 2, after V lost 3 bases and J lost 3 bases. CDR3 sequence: CASSHRTGEETQYF. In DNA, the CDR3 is TGTGCCAGCAGCCACCGGACAGGGGAAGAGACCCAGTACTTC.

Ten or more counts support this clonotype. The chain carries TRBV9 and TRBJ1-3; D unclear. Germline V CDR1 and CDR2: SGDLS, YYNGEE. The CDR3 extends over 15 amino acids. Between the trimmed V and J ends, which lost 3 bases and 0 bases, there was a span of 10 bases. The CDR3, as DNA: TGTGCCAGCAGCGAGACCGCGTACTCTGGAAACACCATATATTTT. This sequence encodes CASSETAYSGNTIYF.

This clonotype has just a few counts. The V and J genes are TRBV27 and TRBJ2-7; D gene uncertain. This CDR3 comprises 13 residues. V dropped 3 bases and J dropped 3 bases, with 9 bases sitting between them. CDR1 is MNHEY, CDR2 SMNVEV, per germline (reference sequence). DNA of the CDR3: TGTGCCAGCAGTTTTCGCGACAACTACGAGCAGTACTTC. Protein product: CASSFRDNYEQYF.

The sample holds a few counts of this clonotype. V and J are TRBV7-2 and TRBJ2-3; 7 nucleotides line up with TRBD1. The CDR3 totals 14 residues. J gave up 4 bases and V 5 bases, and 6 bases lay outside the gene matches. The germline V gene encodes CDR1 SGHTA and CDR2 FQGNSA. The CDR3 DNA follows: TGTGCCAGCAGCCGGGACAGTTACTCAGATACGCAGTATTTT. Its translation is CASSRDSYSDTQYF.

CDR3 protein: CASSLQATSSTDTQYF. CDR3 sequence (DNA): TGTGCCAGCAGCTTACAGGCTACATCTAGCACAGATACGCAGTATTTT. This rearrangement joins TRBV7-6 to TRBJ2-3; D ambiguous. Germline loops: CDR1 SGHVS, CDR2 FNYEAQ. V was clipped by 2 bases and J by 0 bases, with 12 bases between them. CDR3 size: 16 residues.

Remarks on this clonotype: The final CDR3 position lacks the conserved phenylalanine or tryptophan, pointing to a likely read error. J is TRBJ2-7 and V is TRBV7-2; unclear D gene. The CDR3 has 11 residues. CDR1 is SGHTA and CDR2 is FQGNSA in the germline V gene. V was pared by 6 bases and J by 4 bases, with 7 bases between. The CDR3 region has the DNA TGTGCCAGCAGTTACCAATACGAGCAGTACATC. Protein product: CASSYQYEQYI.